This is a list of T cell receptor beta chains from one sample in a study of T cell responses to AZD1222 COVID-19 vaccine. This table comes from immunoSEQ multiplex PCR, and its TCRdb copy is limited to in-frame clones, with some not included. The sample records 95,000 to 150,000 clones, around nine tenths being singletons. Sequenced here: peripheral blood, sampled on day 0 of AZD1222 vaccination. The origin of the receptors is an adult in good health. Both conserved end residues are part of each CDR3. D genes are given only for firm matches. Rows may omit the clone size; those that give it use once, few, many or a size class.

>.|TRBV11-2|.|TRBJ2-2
CASSLGQGRNTGELFF
TGTGCCAGCAGCTTAGGGCAGGGGCGGAACACCGGGGAGCTGTTTTTT
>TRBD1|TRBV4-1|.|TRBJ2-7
CASSQLDRGYEQYF
TGCGCCAGCAGCCAACTGGACAGGGGCTACGAGCAGTACTTC
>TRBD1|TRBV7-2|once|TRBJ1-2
CASSLAQGAGGYTF
TGTGCCAGCAGCTTAGCGCAGGGGGCTGGTGGCTACACCTTC
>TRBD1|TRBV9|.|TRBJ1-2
CASSVEPGTANYGYTF
TGTGCCAGCAGCGTAGAACCCGGGACAGCGAACTATGGCTACACCTTC
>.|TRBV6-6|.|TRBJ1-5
CASSPGRDGNQPQHF
TGTGCCAGCAGCCCGGGCCGAGACGGCAATCAGCCCCAGCATTTT
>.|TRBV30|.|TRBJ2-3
CAWSPNRLYQYF
TGTGCCTGGAGTCCGAACAGGCTCTACCAGTATTTT
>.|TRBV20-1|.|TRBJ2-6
CSASILARFSGANVLTF
.
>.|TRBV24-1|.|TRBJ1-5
CATSDGLSQHF
TGTGCCACCAGTGACGGACTTTCCCAGCATTTT
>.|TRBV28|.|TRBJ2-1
CASSLGSYNEQFF
TGTGCCAGCAGTTTAGGATCCTACAATGAGCAGTTCTTC
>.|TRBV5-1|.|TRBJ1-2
CASSPAPDRTNYGYTF
TGCGCCAGCAGCCCGGCCCCCGACAGGACCAACTATGGCTACACCTTC
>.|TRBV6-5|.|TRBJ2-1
CASSYSSGLSYNEQFF
TGTGCCAGCAGTTACTCGAGCGGGCTCTCCTACAATGAGCAGTTCTTC
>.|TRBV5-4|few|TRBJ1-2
CASSLGGNNYGYTF
TGTGCCAGCAGCTTGGGCGGCAATAACTATGGCTACACCTTC
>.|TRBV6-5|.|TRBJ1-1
CASSWEGNTEAFF
TGTGCCAGCAGCTGGGAGGGGAACACTGAAGCTTTCTTT
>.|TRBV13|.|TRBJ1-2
CASSLASRGTYGYTF
TGTGCCAGCAGCTTAGCGTCCCGGGGGACCTATGGCTACACCTTC
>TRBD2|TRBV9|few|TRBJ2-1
CASSVATGTGGDNEQFF
TGTGCCAGCAGCGTAGCTACAGGGACGGGAGGGGACAATGAGCAGTTCTTC
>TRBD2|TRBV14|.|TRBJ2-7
CASSQVAGGRGEQYF
TGTGCCAGCAGCCAAGTGGCGGGGGGCAGAGGGGAGCAGTACTTC
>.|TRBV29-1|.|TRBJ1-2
CSAENGNYGYTF
TGCAGCGCTGAGAATGGCAACTATGGCTACACCTTC
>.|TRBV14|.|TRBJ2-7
CASSQDASRYYEQYF
TGTGCCAGCAGCCAAGATGCCAGCCGCTACTACGAGCAGTACTTC
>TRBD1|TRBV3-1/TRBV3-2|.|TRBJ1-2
CASSHTLTGGAKYGYTF
TGTGCCAGCAGCCACACCCTGACAGGGGGCGCAAAATATGGCTACACCTTC
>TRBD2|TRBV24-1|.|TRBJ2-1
CATSDPLAEFANEQFF
TGTGCCACCAGTGATCCACTAGCGGAGTTTGCCAATGAGCAGTTCTTC
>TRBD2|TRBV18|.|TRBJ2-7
CASSPPGGTSSRQYF
TGTGCCAGCTCACCACCCGGGGGGACTAGCAGTCGGCAGTACTTC
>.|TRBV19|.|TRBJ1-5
CASSSLRGLDLNQPQHF
TGTGCCAGTAGTAGTTTACGCGGGCTCGACCTCAATCAGCCCCAGCATTTT
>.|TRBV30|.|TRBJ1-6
CAWSTPLSAYNSPLHF
TGTGCCTGGAGTACCCCCCTCAGTGCATATAATTCACCCCTCCACTTT
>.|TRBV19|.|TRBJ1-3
CASSMGAREAGNTIYF
TGTGCCAGTAGTATGGGAGCCAGGGAAGCTGGAAACACCATATATTTT
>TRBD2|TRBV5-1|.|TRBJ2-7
CASSPRTSASSYEQYF
TGCGCCAGCAGCCCCCGGACTAGCGCTAGCTCCTACGAGCAGTACTTC
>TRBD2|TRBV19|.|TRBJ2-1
CASRSGTSGSSYNEQFF
TGTGCCAGTAGATCCGGGACTAGCGGCAGCTCCTACAATGAGCAGTTCTTC
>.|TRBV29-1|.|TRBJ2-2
CSVEDHRATGELFF
TGCAGCGTTGAAGATCACAGGGCTACCGGGGAGCTGTTTTTT
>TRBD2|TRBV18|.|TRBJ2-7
CASSRLAAYEQYF
TGTGCCAGCTCCCGACTAGCGGCCTACGAGCAGTACTTC
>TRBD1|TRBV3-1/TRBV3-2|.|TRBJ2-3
CASSPQTGGTDTQYF
TGTGCCAGCAGCCCTCAGACAGGGGGAACAGATACGCAGTATTTT
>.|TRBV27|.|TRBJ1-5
CASSHDRSNQPQHF
TGTGCCAGCAGCCATGACAGGAGCAATCAGCCCCAGCATTTT
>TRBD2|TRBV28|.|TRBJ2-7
CASSPAGLAGGPWGEQYF
TGTGCCAGCAGTCCCGCCGGACTAGCGGGAGGCCCCTGGGGGGAGCAGTACTTC
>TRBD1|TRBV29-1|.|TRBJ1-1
CSVREGQGSVAFF
TGCAGCGTCCGCGAAGGACAGGGCTCTGTAGCTTTCTTT